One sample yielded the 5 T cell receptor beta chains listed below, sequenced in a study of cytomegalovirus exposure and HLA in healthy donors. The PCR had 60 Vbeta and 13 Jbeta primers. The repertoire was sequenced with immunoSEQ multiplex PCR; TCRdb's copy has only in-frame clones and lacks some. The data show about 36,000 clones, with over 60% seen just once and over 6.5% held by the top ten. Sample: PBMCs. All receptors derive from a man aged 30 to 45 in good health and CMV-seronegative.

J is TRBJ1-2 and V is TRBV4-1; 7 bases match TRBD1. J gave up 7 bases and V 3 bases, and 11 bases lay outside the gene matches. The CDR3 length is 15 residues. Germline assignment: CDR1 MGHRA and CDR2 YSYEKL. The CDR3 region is CASSQGRQGDRGYTF. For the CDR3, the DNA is TGCGCCAGCAGCCAGGGAAGGCAGGGGGATCGTGGCTACACCTTC.

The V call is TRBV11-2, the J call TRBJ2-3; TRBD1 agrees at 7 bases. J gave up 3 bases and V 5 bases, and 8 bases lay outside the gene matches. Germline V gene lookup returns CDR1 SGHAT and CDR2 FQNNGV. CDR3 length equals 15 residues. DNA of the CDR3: TGTGCCAGCAGCATTAGGAGGACAGGTACAGATACGCAGTATTTT. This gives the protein CASSIRRTGTDTQYF.

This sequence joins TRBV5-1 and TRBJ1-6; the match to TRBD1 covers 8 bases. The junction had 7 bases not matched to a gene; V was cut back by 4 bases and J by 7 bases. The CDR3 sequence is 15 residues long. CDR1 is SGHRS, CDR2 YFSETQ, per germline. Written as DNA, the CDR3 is TGCGCCAGCAGCCTGGATCAGGGGGCCAATTCACCCCTCCACTTT. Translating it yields CASSLDQGANSPLHF.

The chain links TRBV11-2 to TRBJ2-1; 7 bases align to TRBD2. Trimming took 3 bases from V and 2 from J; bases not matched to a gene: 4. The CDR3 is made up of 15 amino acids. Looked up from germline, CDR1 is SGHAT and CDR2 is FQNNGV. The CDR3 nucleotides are TGTGCCAGCAGCTTTGGGGGGGTTGCCTACAATGAGCAGTTCTTC. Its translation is CASSFGGVAYNEQFF.

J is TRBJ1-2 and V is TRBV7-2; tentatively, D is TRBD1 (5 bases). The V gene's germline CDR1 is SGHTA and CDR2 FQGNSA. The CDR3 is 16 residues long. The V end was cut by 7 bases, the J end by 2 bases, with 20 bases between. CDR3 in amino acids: CASIPGSGVVNYGYTF. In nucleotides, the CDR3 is TGTGCCAGCATCCCCGGGTCGGGGGTAGTAAACTATGGCTACACCTTC.